This entry concerns a single TCR beta chain. The antigen is unknown. This record belongs to a study of T cell responses to AZD1222 COVID-19 vaccine. Across the study: Doses given second, at about 4 or about 12 weeks, were pooled.

Data came from immunoSEQ multiplex PCR; TCRdb stores just in-frame clones and leaves some out. The repertoire holds 110,000 to 150,000 clones, with about 90% as singletons. Study-wide results and limits: Among those given AZD1222, only 6 or 7 were seropositive at baseline. Most donors were white British and more were female, and clonal diversity was possibly underestimated.

Per the germline V gene, CDR1 is SGHRS and CDR2 is YFSETQ. Trimming pared 4 bases from V and 3 bases from J, leaving 18 bases between. The CDR3 covers 16 residues. This receptor was obtained from an adult in good health. The sequences come from peripheral blood, collected on day 0 of AZD1222 vaccination. V and J are TRBV5-1 and TRBJ2-3; D is perhaps TRBD2 (5 bases). The CDR3 loop reads CASSPGVGVVTDTQYF. For the CDR3, the DNA is TGCGCCAGCAGCCCCGGGGTGGGAGTGGTTACAGATACGCAGTATTTT.